The sequence of this T cell receptor (beta chain) was determined in a study of radiation and T cells in renal cell carcinoma (dated by TCRdb to 2020 to 2021). About the investigation overall: TCR beta sequencing covered approximately 50 samples in total, comprising around 26 tumors and around 27 peripheral blood samples. Across all 50 or so samples, 4,000,000 or so unique CDR3 nucleotide sequences, encoding 2,658,974 unique CDR3 amino acid sequences, were identified.

Overall study outcomes, separate from this receptor: Compared with control tumors, irradiated tumors had a greater number of dominant CDR3 motifs, and those motifs took up a bigger portion of the repertoire. Because only small tumor regions of approximately 1.1 g were available, the study did not capture intratumoral heterogeneity. Higher TCR clonality was observed in irradiated tumors than in controls, with an average of approximately 50% of the repertoire accounted for by the top 100 clonotypes, compared with 43% in nephrectomy-only tumors. Effects of radiation dose or scheduling on the TCR repertoire could not be addressed with the single-armed trial design.

The time point label, read with the paper, signifies: tumor resected at nephrectomy. According to the study, the label for this sample's treatment or condition signals: treatment-naive control, cytoreductive nephrectomy. Control tumors were obtained from treatment-naive renal cell carcinoma patients in whom cytoreductive nephrectomy was performed without prior radiation. All patients had renal cell carcinoma with clear cell pathology. Control tumors used for TCR sequencing came from several females and ten to eleven males, resected 2011 to 2014, with median age around 52 years (range about 40 to 82). Tumors were mechanically dissociated, digested with collagenase/hyaluronidase at 37 °C, processed in gentleMACS C tubes, and stored in liquid nitrogen. The QIAamp DNA Blood Mini Kit (Qiagen) was used to prepare genomic DNA for TCR sequencing. Only samples passing all quality control checks were included in the analyses.

About this clone itself: Its antigen is still unknown. The record has no base qualities; no much larger clone is one base away.

The CDR3 has 14 amino acids, counting the end cysteine and phenylalanine. Just CDR3 DNA is preserved here, 42 bases in frame from base 1. Trimming takes 1 base from V and 4 bases from J, and the germline ends sit 10 bases apart. Taken from the germline V gene (reference sequence), the CDR1 and CDR2 loops are LNHNV and YYDKDF. TCR beta libraries were generated from genomic DNA with the immunoSEQ kit, following the manufacturer's recommendations. To prepare libraries, a first multiplex PCR with proprietary primers was run, followed by a second PCR that added unique barcodes, and a bead cleanup was done after each round. A positive control reaction and a negative control reaction, both provided in the kit, were run with every batch of samples. The final libraries were assessed on an Agilent 4200 TapeStation D1000 ScreenTape, pooled by volume, and quantified by qPCR. Sequencing was performed on an Illumina NextSeq500 using a MidOutput 150-cycle cartridge, with 156 Read1 cycles, 15 Index1 cycles, and the kit custom primers. The pooled library was loaded at approximately 1.1 pM with an approximately 21% PhiX control spike-in. Per the original workflow: Vendor-processed data were analyzed in R, with a clonotype defined as all T cells sharing the same CDR3 nucleotide sequence. For clone abundance analyses, frequencies were normalized to the 10,000 most abundant clones per sample. Public T cell clones, averaging fewer than five per sample, were removed before analysis. Dominant motif analysis used ImmunoMap with the PAM10 matrix, gap penalty 30 and homology threshold 0.3; motifs with cumulative frequency at least 0.01 counted as dominant. This immuneACCESS table, as held by TCRdb, lists in-frame sequences with V and J called but not all clones. Of the missing ones, under half trace to an unresolved V gene in checked studies; the others have no known cause. The V and J calls and clone size were taken over from that table, and D and trimming were inferred from the DNA. This sample has about 16,000 clones in its table, and more than 55% of those were observed once. The ten top clones hold approximately 15% of the sample.

This TCR was sampled from a man in his fifties or sixties with renal cell carcinoma. The sequence joins TRBV15 to TRBJ1-2; a tentative D match to TRBD1 spans 6 bases. This sample comprised tumor tissue, obtained from a patient whose treatment was nephrectomy without radiotherapy. Here is the DNA: TGTGCCACCAGCAGAGGAGGACAGAGCTATGGCTACACCTTC. Its protein reads: CATSRGGQSYGYTF.